Listed below are T cell receptor beta chains from one sample, sequenced in a study of regulatory T cells in long-lasting Graves disease. TCRdb independently ran MiXCR on the multiplex PCR reads; one entry per CDR3 protein. The data contain fewer than 550,000 distinct CDR3 sequences, roughly 17% of them singletons. These same data were also listed under a study on T cells in Graves' hyperthyroidism and ophthalmopathy.

Sequencing was performed on peripheral blood mononuclear cells (PBMCs), taken at new diagnosis, from a patient treated with antithyroid drugs. Receptors were obtained from a woman between 18 and 29 years old with Graves disease. CDR3s include the opening cysteine and the closing phenylalanine or tryptophan. The order of the fields is CDR3 length, D gene, V gene, clone size, J gene, CDR3 DNA, CDR3 protein. A D gene is named only where the DNA matches it firmly. A clone size is listed for some rows: how often the clone was seen (once, few, many), or a class if it is expanded.

16	NA	TRBV20-1	many	TRBJ2-1	TGCAGTGCTAAGGGTGGGGGGCCTCATGGGTGGAATGAGCAGTTCTTC	CSAKGGGPHGWNEQFF
15	TRBD2	TRBV7-2	many	TRBJ2-7	TGTGCCAGCAGCCCAACTAGCGGGAGTTCCTACGAGCAGTACTTC	CASSPTSGSSYEQYF
16	TRBD2	TRBV12-3/TRBV12-4	many	TRBJ2-1	TGTGCCAGCAGTGCCTCGGGACTAGCGGGAGGCAATGAGCAGTTCTTC	CASSASGLAGGNEQFF
18	TRBD2	TRBV28	many	TRBJ2-1	TGTGCCAGCACCCTGGGAGCGGGAGGCTTGAGCTCCTACAATGAGCAGTTCTTC	CASTLGAGGLSSYNEQFF
15	NA	TRBV18	many	TRBJ2-1	TGTGCCAGCTCACTACAGCAACGGCGGGGCAATGAGCAGTTCTTC	CASSLQQRRGNEQFF
13	TRBD1	TRBV10-2	once	TRBJ1-1	TGCGCCAGCAGTGCGACAGGGGGCGCTGAAGCTTTCTTT	CASSATGGAEAFF
17	NA	TRBV6-2/TRBV6-3	few	TRBJ2-3	TGTGCCAGCAGTTACCCCGAGGGACTTCTCGTCACAGATACGCAGTATTTT	CASSYPEGLLVTDTQYF
12	NA	TRBV6-1	few	TRBJ2-2	TGTGCCAGCAGCTCGGGGGCAGGGGTACTGTTTTTT	CASSSGAGVLFF
16	TRBD2	TRBV4-3	NA	TRBJ2-3	TGCGCCAGCAGCCAAGAGGGGGGGATTTACACAGATACGCAGTATTTT	CASSQEGGIYTDTQYF
16	TRBD2	TRBV5-1	NA	TRBJ2-7	TGCGCCAGCAGCTTGGTTTCTAGCGGGAGGGAATACGAGCAGTACTTC	CASSLVSSGREYEQYF
15	TRBD2	TRBV5-1	many	TRBJ2-1	TGCGCCAGCAGACTAGCGGGAGCCCTCTACAATGAGCAGTTCTTC	CASRLAGALYNEQFF
13	TRBD1	TRBV28	many	TRBJ1-6	TGTGCCAGCAGTTTTACAGGGGTTTCACCCCTCCACTTT	CASSFTGVSPLHF
16	TRBD2	TRBV6-2/TRBV6-3	NA	TRBJ2-3	TGTGCCAGCAGTTACTCGATAGCGGGAGGGGCAGATACGCAGTATTTT	CASSYSIAGGADTQYF
15	TRBD1	TRBV2	NA	TRBJ2-7	TGTGCCAGCAGTAAACCGGGACAGGGGATCTACGAGCAGTACTTC	CASSKPGQGIYEQYF
12	NA	TRBV6-1	NA	TRBJ1-2	TGTGCCAGCGCCGACGGACCTAGGGGCTACACCTTC	CASADGPRGYTF
15	TRBD1	TRBV9	NA	TRBJ2-3	TGTGCCAGCAGCGCCCAGACAGGGGTCTCAGATACGCAGTATTTT	CASSAQTGVSDTQYF
15	NA	TRBV27	many	TRBJ1-1	TGTGCCAGCCGGGAAGATGAGGAGAGGAAAACTGAAGCTTTCTTT	CASREDEERKTEAFF
15	NA	TRBV12-3/TRBV12-4	many	TRBJ1-6	TGTGCCAGCAGACCACAGGTGCCCTATAATTCACCCCTCCACTTT	CASRPQVPYNSPLHF
14	NA	TRBV24-1	many	TRBJ2-1	TGTGCCACCAGTATCGGTAACTCCTACAATGAGCAGTTCTTC	CATSIGNSYNEQFF
14	TRBD1	TRBV7-9	NA	TRBJ1-2	TGTGCCAGCAGCCAAGGACAGGGCATTCATGGCTACACCTTC	CASSQGQGIHGYTF
16	TRBD2	TRBV11-2	many	TRBJ2-5	TGTGCCAGCAGCCCCACGGGGAGCGGGAGTGGAGAGACCCAGTACTTC	CASSPTGSGSGETQYF
14	NA	TRBV29-1	few	TRBJ2-7	TGCAACATGACGCAAGGGGTTGGGTTAGGCGAGCAGTACTTC	CNMTQGVGLGEQYF
15	NA	TRBV27	NA	TRBJ1-3	TGTGCCAGCAGGCCTGGGGGTAGCTCTGGAAACACCATATATTTT	CASRPGGSSGNTIYF
16	NA	TRBV5-5	NA	TRBJ2-7	TGTGCCAGCAGCTTGGGCCAGACGTTATCCTACTACGAGCAGTACTTC	CASSLGQTLSYYEQYF
12	NA	TRBV28	NA	TRBJ2-5	TGTGCCAGCACATCTTACGAAGAGACCCAGTACTTC	CASTSYEETQYF
15	NA	TRBV12-3/TRBV12-4	NA	TRBJ1-4	TGTGCCAGCAGTTTACTCTCGGGGGTTAATGAAAAACTGTTTTTT	CASSLLSGVNEKLFF
14	NA	TRBV12-3/TRBV12-4	few	TRBJ2-2	TGTGCCAGCAGTTCCATTGGGAACACCGGGGAGCTGTTTTTT	CASSSIGNTGELFF
13	TRBD1	TRBV20-1	many	TRBJ1-5	TGCAGTGCTAGGGACAGGGGGCATCAGCCCCAGCATTTT	CSARDRGHQPQHF
18	TRBD2	TRBV18	few	TRBJ2-1	TGTGCCAGCTCACCTTTACGTCCAGCGGGGACCACCTACAATGAGCAGTTCTTC	CASSPLRPAGTTYNEQFF
14	NA	TRBV2	NA	TRBJ2-1	TGTGCCAGCAGTGATTTTAATTTCCACAATGAGCAGTTCTTC	CASSDFNFHNEQFF
16	TRBD2	TRBV20-1	many	TRBJ2-7	TGCAGTGCTAGAGAAGTTCGTCTAGCGGGAGGCTACGAGCAGTACTTC	CSAREVRLAGGYEQYF
12	NA	TRBV7-9	many	TRBJ1-2	TGTGCCAGCAGCTTACCGAGGTCTGGCTACACCTTC	CASSLPRSGYTF
16	NA	TRBV7-8	many	TRBJ2-7	TGTGCCAGCAGCGGGGGACGGGAACCTATCACCTACGAGCAGTACTTC	CASSGGREPITYEQYF
15	NA	TRBV6-9	few	TRBJ2-1	TGTGCCAGCAGTTACTCACCCTCGACCTACAATGAGCAGTTCTTC	CASSYSPSTYNEQFF
14	NA	TRBV7-7	few	TRBJ2-6	TGTGCTAGCAGCTTAGCCTTTGGGGGGAGCGTCCTGACTTTC	CASSLAFGGSVLTF
18	TRBD1	TRBV10-3	NA	TRBJ2-7	TGTGCCATCAGTGTCCGGGACAGGGACCCCGCACCGATATACGAGCAGTACTTC	CAISVRDRDPAPIYEQYF
14	NA	TRBV3-1	few	TRBJ2-5	TGTGCCAGCAGCCAATTTTCCAGCCAAGAGACCCAGTACTTC	CASSQFSSQETQYF
14	TRBD1	TRBV11-3	many	TRBJ2-3	TGTGCCAGCAGCACGGGACAGGCCCTCGGTACGCAGTATTTT	CASSTGQALGTQYF
13	TRBD2	TRBV6-1	many	TRBJ2-1	TGTGCCAGCAGGGGACTAGCGGGCTATGAGCAGTTCTTC	CASRGLAGYEQFF
15	TRBD2	TRBV5-1	few	TRBJ2-7	TGCGCCAGCAGCCGACTAGCTGGTGGAAGGAACGAGCAGTACTTC	CASSRLAGGRNEQYF
11	NA	TRBV2	many	TRBJ2-1	TGTGCCACCACAGGGATGAATGAGCAGTTCTTC	CATTGMNEQFF
16	NA	TRBV12-3/TRBV12-4	many	TRBJ2-1	TGTGCCAGCAGTCCGGACAGTGTAAGATCCTACAATGAGCAGTTCTTC	CASSPDSVRSYNEQFF
14	TRBD1	TRBV19	few	TRBJ2-2	TGTGCCAGTAGTGCCGGGACAGTCACCGGGGAGCTGTTTTTT	CASSAGTVTGELFF
14	TRBD2	TRBV12-3/TRBV12-4	NA	TRBJ2-1	TGTGCCAGCAAATTTAGCGGGAGCTACAATGAGCAGTTCTTC	CASKFSGSYNEQFF
16	NA	TRBV3-1	many	TRBJ2-7	TGTGCCAGCAGCCAAGACCGTTGGGGGAAAGACTACGAGCAGTACTTC	CASSQDRWGKDYEQYF
17	TRBD2	TRBV7-9	many	TRBJ2-1	TGTGCCAGCAGCTTCGAGCGGGAGGAAGACATCAACAATGAGCAGTTCTTC	CASSFEREEDINNEQFF
17	NA	TRBV30	NA	TRBJ2-7	TGTGCCTGGAGTGTATGGGGCATGGAACAGGGCTCCTACGAGCAGTACTTC	CAWSVWGMEQGSYEQYF
15	TRBD2	TRBV27	few	TRBJ2-2	TGTGCCAGCAGTTTATCTTGGACTAGTGGCGGGGAGCTGTTTTTT	CASSLSWTSGGELFF
14	NA	TRBV5-1	few	TRBJ1-1	TGCGCCAGCAGCTGGGGGGCAGAGGGAACTGAAGCTTTCTTT	CASSWGAEGTEAFF
13	TRBD1	TRBV2	many	TRBJ1-1	TGTGCCAGCAGAGGGACAGGAGTGGGTGAAGCTTTCTTT	CASRGTGVGEAFF
19	TRBD2	TRBV29-1	many	TRBJ2-7	TGCAGCGTTGAAGAGTGGAGGAAGACGGAGGGACTACGGGTAGGGGAGCAGTACTTC	CSVEEWRKTEGLRVGEQYF
17	TRBD2	TRBV27	many	TRBJ2-7	TGTGCCAGCAGTTTCCGGGGACGGGGGGATCACTCCTACGAGCAGTACTTC	CASSFRGRGDHSYEQYF
13	TRBD1	TRBV12-3/TRBV12-4	NA	TRBJ1-2	TGTGCCAGCAGTTTCGGGACAGCCCATGGCTACACCTTC	CASSFGTAHGYTF
13	NA	TRBV11-2	many	TRBJ2-7	TGTGCCAGCAGCTTAAATCTCCCCTACGAGCAGTACTTC	CASSLNLPYEQYF
15	TRBD1	TRBV13	many	TRBJ2-5	TGTGCCAGCTCAGGGACAGGGATACTCGGAGAGACCCAGTACTTC	CASSGTGILGETQYF
16	NA	TRBV12-3/TRBV12-4	many	TRBJ2-3	TGTGCCAGCAGTTCGCCCCGGCGTTGGCACACAGATACGCAGTATTTT	CASSSPRRWHTDTQYF
15	TRBD2	TRBV29-1	many	TRBJ2-3	TGCAGCGTTGGGACTAGCGGGAGTCCCATGGCGACGCAGTATTTT	CSVGTSGSPMATQYF
16	NA	TRBV5-1	few	TRBJ1-2	TGCGCCAGCAGCGAGACAGTTCCAGGGACTAACTATGGCTACACCTTC	CASSETVPGTNYGYTF
15	TRBD1	TRBV11-3	few	TRBJ1-2	TGTGCCAGCAGCTTAGGGACAGGGGAGGACTATGGCTACACCTTC	CASSLGTGEDYGYTF
13	NA	TRBV7-2	many	TRBJ2-7	TGTGCCAGCAGAGACCCTGTCTTCTACGAGCAGTACTTC	CASRDPVFYEQYF